This T cell receptor beta chain was recorded in a study of OX40 agonist ivuxolimab in advanced cancers. Repertoires were generated with immunoSEQ multiplex PCR, while TCRdb's copy carries only in-frame clones and drops some. Here the sample spans about 46,000 clones, about 90% being singletons. Germline V gene data show CDR1 as SNHLY and CDR2 as FYNNEI. The CDR3 is made up of 16 amino acids. V shed 0 bases and J 5 bases; nucleotides not matched to a gene: 5. This TCR derives from an adult with an advanced solid tumor such as melanoma, head and neck, liver or kidney cancer. The chain is built from TRBV2 and TRBJ1-2, with 11 bases matching TRBD1. Sequenced here: CD4+ or CD8+ T cells sorted from blood, sampled in a trial of the OX40 agonist ivuxolimab. CDR3 region: CASSEAGDRGGYGYTF. The DNA for the CDR3 is TGTGCCAGCAGTGAAGCGGGGGACAGGGGGGGATATGGCTACACCTTC.